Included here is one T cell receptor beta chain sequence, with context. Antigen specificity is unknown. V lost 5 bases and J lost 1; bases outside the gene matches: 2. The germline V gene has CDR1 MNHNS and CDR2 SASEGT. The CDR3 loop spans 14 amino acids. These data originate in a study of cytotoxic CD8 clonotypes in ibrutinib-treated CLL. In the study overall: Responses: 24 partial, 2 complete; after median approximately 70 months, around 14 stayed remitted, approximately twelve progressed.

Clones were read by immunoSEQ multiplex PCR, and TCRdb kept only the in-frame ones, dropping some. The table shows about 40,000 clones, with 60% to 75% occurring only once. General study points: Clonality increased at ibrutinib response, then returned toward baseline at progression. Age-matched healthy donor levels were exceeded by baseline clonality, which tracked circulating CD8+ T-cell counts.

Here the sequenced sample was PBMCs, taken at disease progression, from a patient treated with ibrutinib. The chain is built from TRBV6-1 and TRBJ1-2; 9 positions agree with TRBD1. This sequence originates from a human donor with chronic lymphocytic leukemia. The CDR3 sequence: CASSRTGDNYGYTF. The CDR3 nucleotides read TGTGCCAGCAGTCGGACAGGGGATAACTATGGCTACACCTTC.